These 22 T cell receptor beta chains originate from one sample sequenced in a study of cytomegalovirus exposure and HLA in healthy donors. The PCR contained 60 Vbeta and 13 Jbeta primers. Measured with immunoSEQ multiplex PCR; TCRdb has only the in-frame clones, and not every one. The sample holds over 100,000 clones, less than 70% seen once. What was sequenced was PBMCs. Source of these receptors: a young woman in good health and CMV-seronegative.

This clone was detected once. Written as DNA, the CDR3 is TGTGCCAGCAGTGATTTACAGATAAATAACTATGGCTACACCTTC. This translates into CASSDLQINNYGYTF. The chain couples TRBV2 to TRBJ1-2; D is unclear. The CDR3 length is 15 residues. Trimming removed 3 bases from V and 1 base from J, with 12 bases in between. CDR1 and CDR2 (germline): SNHLY, FYNNEI.

The chain is built from TRBV9 and TRBJ2-7; 7 nucleotides match TRBD1. V dropped 2 bases and J dropped 4; count of bases not matched to a gene: 9. This CDR3 is built from 15 residues. The germline gives CDR1 SGDLS, CDR2 YYNGEE. CDR3 sequence: CASSVTPGQTYEQYF. Here the CDR3 DNA reads TGTGCCAGCAGCGTCACGCCGGGACAGACATACGAGCAGTACTTC.

The chain uses TRBV7-2 and TRBJ2-7, with 7 nucleotides matching TRBD1. Germline V gene lookup returns CDR1 SGHTA and CDR2 FQGNSA. V lost 5 bases to trimming and J lost 3 bases; unmatched junction nucleotides: 7. The CDR3 is 14 amino acids. CDR3 nucleotide sequence: TGTGCCAGCAGCGAAACAGGGACAGTCTACGAGCAGTACTTC. Translated: CASSETGTVYEQYF. Based on the CDR3 plus reference TRBV7-2 and TRBJ2-7, the full variable domain is GAGVSQSPSNKVTEKGKDVELRCDPISGHTALYWYRQSLGQGLEFLIYFQGNSAPDKSGLPSDRFSAERTGGSVSTLTIQRTQQEDSAVYLCASSETGTVYEQYFGPGTRLTVT.

This clone was seen only a few times. The V gene is TRBV5-8, the J gene TRBJ2-7; a possible D gene is TRBD1 (6 bases). The CDR3 is 15 residues long. Germline V CDR1 and CDR2: SGHTS, YDEGEE. The V gene lost 4 bases and the J gene lost 6 bases, with 20 bases spanning the gap. CDR3 coding DNA: TGTGCCAGCAGCGCAACCGGGACACATAGTGGCGAGCAGTACTTC. Protein product: CASSATGTHSGEQYF.

The gene calls are TRBV7-2 and TRBJ1-2; TRBD1 matches 9 bases. Losses at the gene ends were 3 bases for V and 3 bases for J; bases not matched to a gene: 5. This CDR3 is 15 amino acids long. The germline V gene encodes CDR1 SGHTA and CDR2 FQGNSA. The CDR3: CASSLGTGSYYGYTF. The CDR3 DNA reads TGTGCCAGCAGCTTGGGGACAGGGTCCTACTATGGCTACACCTTC.

This chain joins TRBV11-1 and TRBJ1-1; D is ambiguous. The ends were cut back, 5 bases at V and 1 base at J, with 14 bases in the middle. The CDR3 has 15 amino acids. CDR1 and CDR2 from the germline V gene are SGHAT and FQDESV (reference sequence). In DNA, the CDR3 is TGTGCCAGCAGCGCTAGCAGTGGGGAGAACACTGAAGCTTTCTTT. This sequence encodes CASSASSGENTEAFF.

The chain joins TRBV5-1 to TRBJ2-1; possible D gene TRBD2, 6 bases. The V and J ends lost 4 bases and 0 bases respectively, with 14 bases between them. This CDR3 region has 16 residues. Looked up from germline, CDR1 is SGHRS and CDR2 is YFSETQ. CDR3 sequence: CASSTAGRGSYNEQFF. For the CDR3, the DNA is TGCGCCAGCAGCACCGCGGGGCGGGGCTCCTACAATGAGCAGTTCTTC.

This clone appeared a few times. The rearrangement joins TRBV28 to TRBJ1-1; D might be TRBD1 (6 bases). The germline CDR1 and CDR2 sequences are MDHEN and SYDVKM. Trimming left V 8 bases short and J 4 bases short, with 14 bases between. The CDR3 sequence is 13 residues long. CDR3 nucleotides: TGTGCCAGCGGGGGGGCGCGGGGCACTGAAGCTTTCTTT. It codes for CASGGARGTEAFF.

The V gene is TRBV19, the J gene TRBJ1-5, with a tentative D call TRBD1 (5 bases). The germline V and J ends were trimmed by 1 base and 3 bases, with 10 bases remaining between them. Germline V lookup: CDR1 LNHDA, CDR2 SQIVND (reference sequence). The CDR3 has 15 residues. The DNA of the CDR3 is TGTGCCAGTAGTATAGTTTCAGGGCCCAATCAGCCCCAGCATTTT. This codes for CASSIVSGPNQPQHF.

The count of this clone is one. The CDR3 loop reads CASSLVLAGDNEQFF. The CDR3 nucleotides are TGTGCCAGCAGCTTAGTGCTAGCGGGAGACAATGAGCAGTTCTTC. This rearrangement joins TRBV7-3 to TRBJ2-1; TRBD2 aligns across 10 bases. J was trimmed by 5 bases and V by 2 bases; bases with no gene match: 3. From germline, CDR1 is SGHTA and CDR2 FQGTGA. The CDR3 totals 15 residues.

The chain joins TRBV28 to TRBJ2-5; D possibly corresponds to TRBD2 (6 bases). The ends were cut back, 6 bases at V and 3 bases at J, with 20 bases in the middle. This CDR3 spans 16 amino acids. CDR1 and CDR2 (germline): MDHEN, SYDVKM. DNA of the CDR3: TGTGCCAGCAGCGGAGGAGGGCAGTCGTTTGAAGAGACCCAGTACTTC. Amino acid sequence: CASSGGGQSFEETQYF.

This clone appeared once. The J gene is TRBJ2-5, the V gene TRBV29-1; 8 positions agree with TRBD2. CDR1 is SQVTM, CDR2 ANQGSEA, per germline. V was clipped by 4 bases and J by 1 base; unmatched bases: 5. This CDR3 spans 14 amino acids. CDR3: CSVASGSLQETQYF. The DNA for the CDR3 is TGCAGCGTTGCCAGCGGGAGCCTCCAAGAGACCCAGTACTTC.

The V call is TRBV6-5, the J call TRBJ1-5; perhaps TRBD1 as D (5 bases). The CDR3 is made up of 15 amino acids. The V end was cut by 2 bases, the J end by 3 bases, with 11 bases between. In germline, CDR1 is MNHEY, CDR2 SVGAGI. The CDR3 protein is CASSYGRQPNQPQHF. CDR3 nucleotides: TGTGCCAGCAGTTACGGACGACAGCCCAATCAGCCCCAGCATTTT.

The chain joins TRBV5-1 to TRBJ2-7; weak D call: TRBD2 (5 bases). Per the germline V gene, CDR1 is SGHRS and CDR2 is YFSETQ. The CDR3 length is 16 residues. V lost 5 bases and J 0 bases, leaving 18 bases between the germline ends. The CDR3 spells CASRKSGGGSSYEQYF. The DNA of the CDR3 is TGCGCCAGCAGGAAGAGCGGAGGCGGTAGCTCCTACGAGCAGTACTTC.

There are a few counts of this clone. This chain links TRBV5-4 with TRBJ2-7, with D perhaps TRBD1 (5 bases). The CDR3 is made up of 14 amino acids. Trimming shortened V by 0 bases and J by 2 bases, and 9 bases separated the two germline ends. CDR1 and CDR2 (germline): SGHNT, YYREEE (reference sequence). CDR3 nucleotide sequence: TGTGCCAGCAGCTTGGATCAGGGTCCCTACGAGCAGTACTTC. It yields the protein CASSLDQGPYEQYF.

Many counts were recorded for this clone. J is TRBJ2-7 and V is TRBV4-2, with 9 bases identical to TRBD2. The CDR3 extends over 16 amino acids. V lost 4 bases to trimming and J lost 4 bases; unmatched junction nucleotides: 11. Germline-derived CDR1 and CDR2 are LGHNA and YNFKEQ. Written as DNA, the CDR3 is TGTGCCAGCAGCCGCGGGGTAGCGGGAGAGAATTACGAGCAGTACTTC. Amino acids: CASSRGVAGENYEQYF.

The V and J genes are TRBV19 and TRBJ1-2; 7 nucleotides line up with TRBD1. The CDR3 consists of 15 residues. Germline V gene data show CDR1 as LNHDA and CDR2 as SQIVND (reference sequence). Trimming removed 3 bases from V and 2 bases from J; junction bases left unmatched: 6. CDR3 in amino acids: CASSIAAGGNYGYTF. In DNA form, the CDR3 reads TGTGCCAGTAGTATCGCGGCAGGGGGGAACTATGGCTACACCTTC.

This clone was seen a few times. The chain combines TRBV5-8 with TRBJ2-7; 9 bases align to TRBD1. The germline V gene has CDR1 SGHTS and CDR2 YDEGEE. After removal of 6 bases from V and 5 bases from J, the junction contained 9 bases not matched to a gene. This CDR3 contains 14 residues. Here the CDR3 reads CASTLGTGTHEQYF. As DNA, the CDR3 is TGTGCCAGCACCTTAGGGACAGGGACCCACGAGCAGTACTTC. The entire variable domain, with the rest obtained from reference TRBV5-8 and TRBJ2-7, is as follows: EAGVTQSPTHLIKTRGQQATLRCSPISGHTSVYWYQQALGLGLQFLLWYDEGEERNRGNFPPRFSGRQFPNYSSELNVNALELEDSALYLCASTLGTGTHEQYFGPGTRLTVT.

The chain links TRBV6-5 to TRBJ1-1; 7 bases agree with TRBD1. This CDR3 has 15 residues. Germline trimming cut 6 bases from V and 6 bases from J; bases unmatched to any gene: 13. Germline loops: CDR1 MNHEY, CDR2 SVGAGI. CDR3 sequence reads: CASRRQGGSSAEAFF. CDR3 in DNA: TGTGCCAGCAGACGACAGGGAGGCTCTTCGGCTGAAGCTTTCTTT.

The chain joins TRBV6-5 to TRBJ2-7; D is possibly TRBD2 (5 bases). The V end lost 0 bases, the J end lost 1 base, and 7 bases lay between the germline ends. Germline CDR1 is MNHEY and CDR2 is SVGAGI. CDR3 size: 14 residues. This chain's CDR3 is CASSYSPGSYEQYF. The DNA for the CDR3 is TGTGCCAGCAGTTACTCGCCGGGATCCTACGAGCAGTACTTC.

The chain links TRBV28 to TRBJ1-5, with 8 bases identical to TRBD1. The CDR3 consists of 13 residues. Germline V CDR1 and CDR2: MDHEN, SYDVKM. The V gene end was trimmed by 3 bases and the J gene end by 12 bases; junction bases not matched to a gene: 7. CDR3 sequence (DNA): TGTGCCAGCAGTTTGCAGGGGGCAAGCATCCAGCATTTT. This codes for CASSLQGASIQHF.

The chain is built from TRBV5-1 and TRBJ2-3, with 11 bases lining up with TRBD1. This CDR3 is built from 18 residues. The germline gives CDR1 SGHRS, CDR2 YFSETQ. With 0 bases clipped from V and 3 bases from J, the junction kept 9 bases outside the gene matches. The DNA of the CDR3 is TGCGCCAGCAGCTTGGCCAGTACGGGGACAGGGGGGACAGATACGCAGTATTTT. Encoded protein: CASSLASTGTGGTDTQYF.